The 31 T cell receptor beta chains below were found in one sample sequenced in a study of cytomegalovirus exposure and HLA in healthy donors (TCRdb year 2017). The receptor library was made with the immunoSEQ multiplex PCR assay. For the multiplex PCR, a mixture combining 60 forward primers for TCR Vbeta segments and 13 reverse primers for TCR Jbeta segments was used. TCRdb carries this immuneACCESS record with in-frame sequences only. Its versions omit some clonotypes, under half of them owing to an unresolved V gene in the studies checked, with the rest unexplained. Here the sample has 150,000 to 200,000 clones; approximately 72% occur a single time. The top ten clones comprise over 2% of the sample. The source material was PBMCs. The origin of the receptors is a human donor in good health.

V gene TRBV19 combines with J gene TRBJ2-7; the match to TRBD2 covers 9 bases. This CDR3 has 15 amino acids. Losses at the gene ends were 4 bases for V and 0 bases for J; bases not matched to a gene: 4. Germline V gene lookup returns CDR1 LNHDA and CDR2 SQIVND (reference sequence). The CDR3 DNA reads as TGTGCCAGTAGTACCGGACTAGCGAGCTCCTACGAGCAGTACTTC. Its translation: CASSTGLASSYEQYF.

The chain links TRBV6-1 to TRBJ1-6, with D perhaps matching TRBD1 (6 bases). The CDR3 is 14 amino acids. Germline CDR1 and CDR2: MNHNS and SASEGT. Trimming removed 7 bases at V and 3 bases at J, with 10 bases between. The chain's CDR3 is CASKLDSYNSPLHF. The CDR3 coding sequence is TGTGCCAGCAAGTTGGACAGCTATAATTCACCCCTCCACTTT.

The rearrangement links TRBV5-5 to TRBJ2-1; TRBD2 aligns across 11 bases. V gave up 2 bases and J gave up 6 bases; unmatched junction bases: 7. Per the germline V gene, CDR1 is SGHKS and CDR2 is YYEKEE (reference sequence). The CDR3 has 16 residues. The CDR3 coding sequence is TGTGCCAGCAGCTTTAGCGCTAGCGGGGGGAGCAATGAGCAGTTCTTC. This translates into CASSFSASGGSNEQFF.

The chain couples TRBV18 to TRBJ2-1; 13 nucleotides line up with TRBD2. Per germline, CDR1 KGHSH and CDR2 LQKENI. V lost 5 bases to trimming and J lost 10 bases; unmatched junction nucleotides: 8. The CDR3 spans 15 residues. CDR3 in DNA: TGTGCCAGCTCATCAACTAGCGGGGGGGCCGAGGAGCAGTTCTTC. It yields the protein CASSSTSGGAEEQFF.

J is TRBJ1-3 and V is TRBV7-2; TRBD1 is a possible D gene (6 bases). Trimming took off 6 bases at V and 1 base at J, with 7 bases between the two ends. The CDR3 is made up of 13 amino acids. The germline gives CDR1 SGHTA, CDR2 FQGNSA. CDR3 DNA sequence: TGTGCCAGCAGTACAGGGTCTGGAAACACCATATATTTT. Amino acids: CASSTGSGNTIYF. The full variable domain, its missing parts supplied by reference TRBV7-2 and TRBJ1-3, is GAGVSQSPSNKVTEKGKDVELRCDPISGHTALYWYRQSLGQGLEFLIYFQGNSAPDKSGLPSDRFSAERTGGSVSTLTIQRTQQEDSAVYLCASSTGSGNTIYFGEGSWLTVV.

The CDR3 reads CASSQEKRDNSGNTIYF. DNA for the CDR3: TGCGCCAGCAGCCAAGAAAAAAGGGACAACTCTGGAAACACCATATATTTT. J is TRBJ1-3 and V is TRBV4-1; TRBD1 might be the D (6 bases). V shed 0 bases and J shed 0 bases, with 12 bases lying between them. In germline, CDR1 is MGHRA, CDR2 YSYEKL. This CDR3 spans 17 amino acids.

In this sample, this clone turned up a few times. The chain carries TRBV5-6 and TRBJ2-7; possible D gene TRBD2, 5 bases. CDR1 is SGHDT and CDR2 is YYEEEE in the germline V gene. V lost 1 base to trimming and J lost 0 bases, with 8 bases between them. The CDR3 contains 14 residues. This CDR3 is CASSLRGFSYEQYF. CDR3 bases: TGTGCCAGCAGCTTGCGGGGTTTCTCCTACGAGCAGTACTTC. Looking up the rest from reference TRBV5-6 and TRBJ2-7 gives the full variable domain: DAGVTQSPTHLIKTRGQQVTLRCSPKSGHDTVSWYQQALGQGPQFIFQYYEEEERQRGNFPDRFSGHQFPNYSSELNVNALLLGDSALYLCASSLRGFSYEQYFGPGTRLTVT.

Worth noting for this clone: An end of the junction differs from the germline gene, which may be a read error. The rearrangement uses TRBV5-1 and TRBJ1-2, with D perhaps matching TRBD1 (6 bases). The germline V gene has CDR1 SGHRS and CDR2 YFSETQ. This CDR3 has 15 residues. In DNA, the CDR3 is TGTGCCAGCAGCTTCGTGGGGGCCGGGTTAGATGGCTACACCTTC. It translates to CASSFVGAGLDGYTF.

A single count supports this clone. The CDR3: CASSLIQGFGGELFF. In DNA, the CDR3 is TGTGCCAGTAGTTTAATCCAGGGGTTCGGCGGGGAGCTGTTTTTT. The V gene is TRBV19, the J gene TRBJ2-2; TRBD1 might be the D (6 bases). Germline CDR1 is LNHDA and CDR2 is SQIVND (reference sequence). The CDR3 is 15 amino acids. The V end lost 5 bases, the J end lost 7 bases, and 17 bases lay between the germline ends.

The chain employs TRBV6-5 and TRBJ2-7; D not resolved. The CDR3 extends over 13 amino acids. The V and J ends lost 7 bases and 4 bases respectively, with 14 bases between them. CDR1 MNHEY and CDR2 SVGAGI come from the germline V gene. As DNA, the CDR3 is TGTGCCAGCACCTCACCCGCGGTGTACGAGCAGTACTTC. Residues: CASTSPAVYEQYF.

The chain's CDR3 is CASSLSSGGSTDTQYF. The CDR3 region has the DNA TGTGCCAGCAGCTTATCTAGCGGGGGGAGCACAGATACGCAGTATTTT. The genes are TRBV7-6 and TRBJ2-3; 11 nucleotides line up with TRBD2. The CDR3 runs 16 residues. V shed 2 bases, J shed 0 bases, and the junction held 1 base outside the gene matches. Germline lookup yields CDR1 SGHVS and CDR2 FNYEAQ.

The V call is TRBV7-9, the J call TRBJ1-1; TRBD1 aligns across 7 bases. Germline V lookup: CDR1 SEHNR, CDR2 FQNEAQ (reference sequence). This CDR3 is 14 amino acids long. After removal of 5 bases from V and 5 bases from J, the junction contained 8 bases not matched to a gene. The CDR3 protein is CASSGRQGPTEAFF. The CDR3 DNA reads as TGTGCCAGCAGCGGGCGACAGGGTCCAACTGAAGCTTTCTTT.

The rearrangement links TRBV7-6 to TRBJ1-1; D not certain. This CDR3 is 13 amino acids long. Trimming left V 4 bases short and J 3 bases short, with 9 bases between. CDR1 is SGHVS and CDR2 is FNYEAQ in the germline V gene. As DNA, the CDR3 is TGTGCCAGCAGCTATAACCGGGACACTGAAGCTTTCTTT. It codes for CASSYNRDTEAFF.

The chain is built from TRBV5-6 and TRBJ1-4; 11 bases map to TRBD1. J gave up 4 bases and V 3 bases, and 2 bases lay outside the gene matches. The CDR3 covers 15 residues. Germline values: CDR1 SGHDT, CDR2 YYEEEE. The CDR3 DNA sequence: TGTGCCAGCAGCTGGGGGACAGGGGGTAATGAAAAACTGTTTTTT. Its translation is CASSWGTGGNEKLFF.

A single count supports this clone. This chain uses TRBV4-1 with TRBJ1-5; D perhaps matches TRBD1 (5 bases). The CDR3 is 14 amino acids. Deletions cut 2 bases from V and 2 bases from J, with 7 bases between. CDR1 and CDR2 (germline): MGHRA, YSYEKL. The CDR3 DNA sequence: TGCGCCAGCAGCCAATCGGGGGGCAATCAGCCCCAGCATTTT. This sequence encodes CASSQSGGNQPQHF.

The chain joins TRBV9 to TRBJ1-2; TRBD1 matches 9 bases. Germline CDR1 and CDR2: SGDLS and YYNGEE. This CDR3 comprises 16 residues. V dropped 4 bases and J dropped 4; count of bases not matched to a gene: 11. Here the CDR3 DNA reads TGTGCCAGCAGCCCCTGGGACAGGGTTAATGGCTATGGCTACACCTTC. Its translation is CASSPWDRVNGYGYTF.

The chain uses TRBV19 and TRBJ2-1; TRBD2 matches at 12 bases. Germline-derived CDR1 and CDR2 are LNHDA and SQIVND (reference sequence). V gave up 3 bases and J gave up 6 bases; unmatched junction bases: 3. The CDR3 loop spans 15 amino acids. As DNA, the CDR3 is TGTGCCAGTAGTATTCTAGCGGGGGGGGGCAATGAGCAGTTCTTC. Its protein is CASSILAGGGNEQFF.

The V gene is TRBV5-1, the J gene TRBJ1-2, with TRBD1 identical over 8 bases. Per the germline V gene, CDR1 is SGHRS and CDR2 is YFSETQ. With 1 base clipped from V and 6 bases from J, the junction kept 5 bases outside the gene matches. The CDR3 sequence is 14 residues long. As DNA, the CDR3 is TGCGCCAGCAGCTTGCCGGGACAGGTGGATGGCTACACCTTC. It yields the protein CASSLPGQVDGYTF. Drawing the rest from reference TRBV5-1 and TRBJ1-2, the complete variable domain is KAGVTQTPRYLIKTRGQQVTLSCSPISGHRSVSWYQQTPGQGLQFLFEYFSETQRNKGNFPGRFSGRQFSNSRSEMNVSTLELGDSALYLCASSLPGQVDGYTFGSGTRLTVV.

This chain connects TRBV29-1 to TRBJ1-2; the D gene is possibly TRBD1 (6 bases). Germline assignment: CDR1 SQVTM and CDR2 ANQGSEA. This CDR3 is 14 amino acids long. Trimming shortened V by 6 bases and J by 4 bases, and 18 bases separated the two germline ends. CDR3 protein: CSVEGGASGYGYTF. CDR3 coding DNA: TGCAGCGTCGAGGGGGGGGCCTCTGGCTATGGCTACACCTTC.

This clone was seen only a few times. The chain is built from TRBV7-9 and TRBJ2-3; TRBD2 aligns across 16 bases. The CDR3 sequence is 18 residues long. CDR1 is SEHNR, CDR2 FQNEAQ, per germline (reference sequence). V trimming: 5 bases; J trimming: 4 bases; junction bases outside the gene matches: 9. The CDR3 loop is CASSPTGTSGGAADTQYF. The CDR3 DNA is TGTGCCAGCAGCCCAACCGGGACTAGCGGGGGGGCCGCAGATACGCAGTATTTT.

This rearrangement joins TRBV15 to TRBJ2-1, with 9 bases matching TRBD1. Trimming took 1 base from V and 6 from J; bases not matched to a gene: 10. CDR1 and CDR2 (germline): LNHNV, YYDKDF (reference sequence). This CDR3 has 17 amino acids. The CDR3 region has the DNA TGTGCCACCAGCAGAGCAAGGACAGGGGTATTAGGCAATGAGCAGTTCTTC. Translating gives CATSRARTGVLGNEQFF.

The V and J genes are TRBV30 and TRBJ1-2; 7 bases are shared with TRBD1. The V gene end was trimmed by 3 bases and the J gene end by 4 bases; junction bases not matched to a gene: 5. The germline CDR1 and CDR2 sequences are GTSNPN and SVGIG (reference sequence). The CDR3 length is 13 residues. The DNA of the CDR3 is TGTGCCTGGAGCCGACAGGGTGGCTATGGCTACACCTTC. Encoded protein: CAWSRQGGYGYTF.

This clone was counted a single time. The J gene is TRBJ2-7, the V gene TRBV6-1; TRBD1 matches 9 bases. The CDR3 covers 12 residues. J was trimmed by 12 bases and V by 1 base; bases with no gene match: 4. CDR1 and CDR2 from the germline V gene are MNHNS and SASEGT. CDR3 sequence reads: CASSEVRDRVYF. The CDR3 DNA reads TGTGCCAGCAGTGAAGTCCGGGACAGGGTGTACTTC.

The chain links TRBV6-1 to TRBJ1-1; 8 nucleotides agree with TRBD1. From germline, CDR1 is MNHNS and CDR2 SASEGT. The ends lost 3 bases at V and 4 bases at J; junction bases unmatched: 4. The CDR3 has 14 amino acids. This CDR3 reads CASSDATGATEAFF. The CDR3 bases are TGTGCCAGCAGTGACGCGACAGGGGCCACTGAAGCTTTCTTT.

CDR3 DNA sequence: TGTGCCAGCAGCTTGGATTGGACAGGGGGCTATGGCTACACCTTC. Protein sequence: CASSLDWTGGYGYTF. The rearrangement joins TRBV5-6 to TRBJ1-2, with 10 positions matching TRBD1. Germline assignment: CDR1 SGHDT and CDR2 YYEEEE. The V and J ends lost 0 bases and 4 bases, in that order; junction bases with no gene match: 3. This CDR3 contains 15 residues.

CDR3 amino acids: CASSSNLYGYTF. The CDR3, as DNA: TGTGCCAGCAGTTCTAATCTCTATGGCTACACCTTC. This chain joins TRBV27 and TRBJ1-2; D is ambiguous. From germline, CDR1 is MNHEY and CDR2 SMNVEV (reference sequence). Trimming shortened V by 4 bases and J by 4 bases, and 7 bases separated the two germline ends. The CDR3 is 12 residues long.

The chain links TRBV19 to TRBJ2-2; 9 bases map to TRBD2. CDR1 and CDR2 (germline): LNHDA, SQIVND (reference sequence). Trimming at V came to 5 bases and at J to 4 bases, leaving 23 bases not matched to a gene. There are 21 residues in the CDR3. CDR3 protein: CASSPPVPFLAGGPITGELFF. DNA of the CDR3: TGTGCCAGTAGTCCCCCGGTCCCTTTTCTGGCGGGGGGGCCAATCACCGGGGAGCTGTTTTTT.

This clone was detected once. The chain has TRBV5-4 and TRBJ2-1, with D perhaps TRBD2 (6 bases). Trimming removed 5 bases at V and 2 bases at J, with 17 bases between. The CDR3 is 16 amino acids. Germline-derived CDR1 and CDR2 are SGHNT and YYREEE (reference sequence). CDR3 protein: CASSVSLGGTYNEQFF. The CDR3 DNA sequence: TGTGCCAGCAGTGTGTCCCTCGGAGGGACCTACAATGAGCAGTTCTTC.

The chain links TRBV2 to TRBJ1-1; 8 nucleotides line up with TRBD1. With V trimmed by 5 bases and J by 0 bases, 5 bases remained unmatched. Germline V CDR1 and CDR2: SNHLY, FYNNEI. The CDR3 runs 15 residues. The CDR3 here is CASSPDRGMNTEAFF. In nucleotides, the CDR3 is TGTGCCAGCAGTCCAGACAGGGGCATGAACACTGAAGCTTTCTTT.

This chain uses TRBV9 with TRBJ1-2; D possibly corresponds to TRBD1 (5 bases). Germline lookup yields CDR1 SGDLS and CDR2 YYNGEE. The V end lost 1 base, the J end lost 4 bases, and 14 bases lay between the germline ends. The CDR3 has 15 residues. The CDR3 region is CASSVTGGPSYGYTF. The CDR3 region has the DNA TGTGCCAGCAGCGTAACCGGGGGACCTTCCTATGGCTACACCTTC.

This rearrangement joins TRBV5-1 to TRBJ1-6; D might be TRBD1 (6 bases). The CDR3 spans 15 residues. V lost 5 bases and J lost 9, with 18 bases in between. Germline CDR1 and CDR2: SGHRS and YFSETQ. CDR3 residues: CASRGDGGQGSPLHF. As DNA, the CDR3 is TGCGCCAGCAGGGGTGACGGGGGGCAGGGTTCACCCCTCCACTTT.